This T cell receptor (beta chain) was captured by sequencing in a study of blood T cell repertoires in COVID-19. Clones were sequenced by immunoSEQ multiplex PCR, and TCRdb holds only the in-frame ones, with some missing. The sample holds roughly 360,000 clones, around four fifths seen once. The CDR3 is made up of 13 amino acids. Per the germline V gene, CDR1 is SEHNR and CDR2 is FQNEAQ (reference sequence). Trimming took off 1 base at V and 8 bases at J, with 9 bases between the two ends. The sequenced material came from PBMCs or T cells enriched from blood (not recorded which). This receptor was obtained from a woman between 50 and 59 years old who had recovered from COVID-19. The rearrangement joins TRBV7-9 to TRBJ2-1, with D maybe TRBD2 (5 bases). CDR3 sequence reads: CASSLGSEDEQFF. In nucleotides, the CDR3 is TGTGCCAGCAGCTTAGGTAGCGAGGATGAGCAGTTCTTC.